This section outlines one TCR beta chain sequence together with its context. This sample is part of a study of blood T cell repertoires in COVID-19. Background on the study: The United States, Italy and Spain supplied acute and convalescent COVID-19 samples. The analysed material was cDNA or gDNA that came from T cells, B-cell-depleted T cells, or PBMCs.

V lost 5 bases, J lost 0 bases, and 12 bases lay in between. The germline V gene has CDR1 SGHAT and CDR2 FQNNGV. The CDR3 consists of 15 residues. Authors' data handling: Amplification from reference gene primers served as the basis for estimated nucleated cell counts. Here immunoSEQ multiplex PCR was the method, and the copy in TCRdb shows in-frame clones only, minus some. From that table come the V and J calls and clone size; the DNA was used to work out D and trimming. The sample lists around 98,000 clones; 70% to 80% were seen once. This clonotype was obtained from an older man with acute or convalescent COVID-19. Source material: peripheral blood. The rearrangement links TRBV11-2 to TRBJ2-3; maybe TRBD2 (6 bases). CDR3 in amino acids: CASSPTAGSTDTQYF. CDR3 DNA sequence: TGTGCCAGCAGCCCCACGGCGGGGAGCACAGATACGCAGTATTTT.